Listed below are T cell receptor beta chains from one sample, sequenced in a study of post-analysis software for immune sequencing data. MiXCR, run by TCRdb on the PCR reads, gives a single entry per CDR3 protein. This sample yields 350,000 to 450,000 distinct CDR3 sequences, of which 39% are seen a single time; about 8% belongs to the top ten. Source material: blood. The origin of the receptors is a girl aged 2-15 years with multiple sclerosis. Each CDR3 is given with its conserved first and last residue. D genes are given only for firm matches. Clone size is not always given. Where it is, it says once, few, many or a class for expanded clones.

v_gene	abundance	j_gene	d_gene	CDR3nt	CDR3aa
TRBV7-9	few	TRBJ2-4	.	TGTGCCAGCAGCCTAACAGGGAATGAAGGCAAAAACATTCAGTACTTC	CASSLTGNEGKNIQYF
TRBV11-2	.	TRBJ2-7	.	TGTGCCAGCAGCTACCCCCTGGCCCTTAATTACGAGCAGTACTTC	CASSYPLALNYEQYF
TRBV20-1	few	TRBJ2-7	.	TGCAGTGCTCATCGGGAGAGCTCCTACGAGCAGTACTTC	CSAHRESSYEQYF
TRBV20-1	.	TRBJ2-5	TRBD1	TGCAGTGCTAGCGGACAGGGGGTCTACGGGCAGTACTTC	CSASGQGVYGQYF
TRBV6-5	.	TRBJ2-7	TRBD2	TGTGCCAGCAGTTACCAAAGCGGGAGCTCTGAGGGCTACGAGCAGTACTTC	CASSYQSGSSEGYEQYF
TRBV29-1	many	TRBJ1-2	.	TGCAGCGTTGGGCGGGACGGTCATGATGGCTACACCTTC	CSVGRDGHDGYTF
TRBV9	.	TRBJ2-3	TRBD2	TGTGCCAGCAGCGTAGGACTAGCGGGCACAGATACGCAGTATTTT	CASSVGLAGTDTQYF
TRBV20-1	few	TRBJ2-2	.	TGCAGTGCTAGAAAGTCAGGGGATAGCACCGGGGAGCTGTTTTTT	CSARKSGDSTGELFF
TRBV5-1	.	TRBJ2-3	TRBD2	TGCGCCAGCAGCTTGGAGGGTCGCGGGGGGGCAGCAGATACGCAGTATTTT	CASSLEGRGGAADTQYF
TRBV24-1	.	TRBJ2-1	.	TGTGCCACCAGTGATCCCCCTCATGAGCAGTTCTTC	CATSDPPHEQFF
TRBV2	few	TRBJ2-7	.	TGTGCCAGCAGTGAAGGCGTCAGATCCTACGAGCAGTACTTC	CASSEGVRSYEQYF
TRBV4-1	.	TRBJ1-2	TRBD1	TGCGCCAGCAGCCTCAGGGGGCGCGGCTATGGCTACACCTTC	CASSLRGRGYGYTF
TRBV29-1	.	TRBJ2-7	TRBD2	TGCAGCGTTCAGCTAGCGGGGGGAATCTACGAGCAGTACTTC	CSVQLAGGIYEQYF
TRBV12-3/TRBV12-4	few	TRBJ1-1	.	TGTGCCAGCAGTTTAAGGGATACCACTGAAGCTTTCTTT	CASSLRDTTEAFF
TRBV5-5	.	TRBJ2-3	.	TGTGCCAGCAGCCGGTTTGCCACCGGGAGCACAGATACGCAGTATTTT	CASSRFATGSTDTQYF
TRBV5-5	.	TRBJ2-7	.	TGTGCCAGCAGCTTTATGCAGGGATTCCTCTACGAGCAGTACTTC	CASSFMQGFLYEQYF
TRBV12-3/TRBV12-4	few	TRBJ2-7	.	TGTGCCAGCAGTGTAGAACCGGGACGTAAAAGCTCCTACGAGCAGTACTTC	CASSVEPGRKSSYEQYF
TRBV29-1	.	TRBJ2-1	.	TGCAGCGTCGATGGGGAGGACGATTACAATGAGCAGTTCTTC	CSVDGEDDYNEQFF
TRBV7-8	few	TRBJ1-6	.	TGTGCCAGCAGCCCCGGGGCCCGTGATTCACCCCTCCACTTT	CASSPGARDSPLHF
TRBV20-1	few	TRBJ2-1	TRBD2	TGCAGTGCTCGACGGGGGGCCTACAATGAGCAGTTCTTC	CSARRGAYNEQFF
TRBV28	.	TRBJ1-2	.	TGTGCCAGCAATAGTCCGGGACCTGGGGGCTACACCTTC	CASNSPGPGGYTF
TRBV7-9	.	TRBJ1-2	.	TGTGCCAGCAGCCCGACTAGCTACACCTTC	CASSPTSYTF
TRBV2	.	TRBJ1-5	.	TGTGCCAGCAGTGGAGGGCTCAATCAGCCCCAGCATTTT	CASSGGLNQPQHF
TRBV7-6	.	TRBJ1-1	.	TGTGCCAGCAGCAGCCGGGACGCTGGGAGGCCCACTGAAGCTTTCTTT	CASSSRDAGRPTEAFF
TRBV3-1	.	TRBJ2-5	TRBD1	TGTGCCAGCAGCCCGGGACAGGGGAGGTCAGAGACCCAGTACTTC	CASSPGQGRSETQYF
TRBV11-2	few	TRBJ2-3	TRBD2	TGTGCCAGCAGCCTACTTAGCGGGAGGACAGATACGCAGTATTTT	CASSLLSGRTDTQYF
TRBV20-1	few	TRBJ2-5	.	TGCAGTGCTAGACCCTCACGTGGGGAGACCCAGTACTTC	CSARPSRGETQYF
TRBV28	.	TRBJ2-5	.	TGTGCCAGCAGTGGAGCGTTGGGAGAGACCCAGTACTTC	CASSGALGETQYF
TRBV11-2	few	TRBJ2-1	TRBD1	TGTGCCAGCAGCTTGGGACCGGGACAGGGTACCTACAATGAGCAGTTCTTC	CASSLGPGQGTYNEQFF
TRBV4-1	.	TRBJ2-7	.	TGCGCCAGCAGCCCCCGACAGCTCTACGAGCAGTACTTC	CASSPRQLYEQYF
TRBV29-1	few	TRBJ2-1	TRBD2	TGCAGCACCCTGGGGGGACTAGCGGGAGCAGATGAGCAGTTCTTC	CSTLGGLAGADEQFF
TRBV12-3/TRBV12-4	.	TRBJ2-7	.	TGTGCCAGCAGTTTTAGTCCCGAGCAGTACTTC	CASSFSPEQYF
TRBV4-1	few	TRBJ1-2	.	TGCGCCAGCAGCCACCTTTACACAGGAGCTGGCTACACCTTC	CASSHLYTGAGYTF
TRBV27	.	TRBJ2-1	TRBD2	TGTGCCAGCAGTCCAACGACTAGCGGAACGTACAATGAGCAGTTCTTC	CASSPTTSGTYNEQFF
TRBV11-2	few	TRBJ2-1	.	TGTGCCAGCAGCTTAGATTTAGCCGGGGGCTCCTACAATGAGCAGTTCTTC	CASSLDLAGGSYNEQFF
TRBV10-3	.	TRBJ2-4	.	TGTGCCATCAGTGAGGACCTACGAGGGGAAGCCAAAAACATTCAGTACTTC	CAISEDLRGEAKNIQYF
TRBV29-1	.	TRBJ2-1	.	TGCAGCGGGGGAAGGACCAATGAAGAGTTCTTC	CSGGRTNEEFF
TRBV7-9	.	TRBJ1-1	.	TGTGCCAGCAGTCCCGGACACCTCTTTCCTGAAGCTTTCTTT	CASSPGHLFPEAFF
TRBV28	once	TRBJ1-6	.	TGTGCCAGCAGTTCCCCTGGGACCAATTCACCCCTCCACTTT	CASSSPGTNSPLHF
TRBV29-1	few	TRBJ2-5	TRBD2	TGCAGCGCGGTCCCGGGACTAGCGGGATTATCGCAAGAGACCCAGTACTTC	CSAVPGLAGLSQETQYF
TRBV20-1	.	TRBJ2-5	.	TGCAGTGCCCTGGGGGGTTCGGGAGAGACCCAGTACTTC	CSALGGSGETQYF
TRBV15	.	TRBJ2-1	.	TGTGCCACCAGCAGAGAGGGGGGCTCCTACAATGAGCAGTTCTTC	CATSREGGSYNEQFF
TRBV28	.	TRBJ2-1	.	TGTGCCAGCAGTCATCCCGGACCTAATGAGCAGTTCTTC	CASSHPGPNEQFF
TRBV20-1	.	TRBJ2-7	TRBD2	TGCAGTGCTAGAGTGGGTAGCGGGTGGTGGGACGAGCAGTACTTC	CSARVGSGWWDEQYF
TRBV10-3	.	TRBJ1-1	.	TGTGCCATCAGTGAGTCGACGATGACGGGCACTGAAGCTTTCTTT	CAISESTMTGTEAFF
TRBV12-3/TRBV12-4	once	TRBJ2-5	.	TGTGCCAGCAGTGAAGTCGGTACCTACCAAGAGACCCAGTACTTC	CASSEVGTYQETQYF
TRBV3-1	.	TRBJ2-7	.	TGTGCCAGCAGCCCGACAGGACAGCCCTACGAGCAGTACTTC	CASSPTGQPYEQYF
TRBV18	.	TRBJ1-5	.	TGTGCCAGCTCACCAATCCACCTAGGAGATCAGCCCCAGCATTTT	CASSPIHLGDQPQHF
TRBV3-1	.	TRBJ2-5	.	TGTGCCAGCAGACTGGGTCAGGAGACCCAGTACTTC	CASRLGQETQYF